Here is one T cell receptor beta chain with its context. This clonotype came up once. Its antigen remains undetermined. No per-base quality is available; no much larger clone lies one base away. Resting on one read, the evidence is weak. TCRdb shows the sequencer as Illumina HiSeq 1500. TCRdb trimmed the raw reads at Q25, called clones with MiXCR and kept productive beta chains. One record per CDR3 amino acid sequence lists the most common genes and DNA. For this sample there are around 550,000 distinct CDR3 sequences; less than 30% appear just once. The biggest ten clones account for around 14% of the sample. The entry originates in a study of T cell repertoires in cytomegalovirus infection (dated by TCRdb to between 2018 and 2021). For context, the study as a whole: The HLA type of each donor mattered for the analysis, because public TCR beta signatures pointed to carriage of CMV infection along with the matching HLA type. Study-wide findings and limitations: In both this cohort and an independent roughly 400-donor cohort, the cumulative frequency of public TCR beta family members distinguished carriers of CMV infection plus the relevant HLA type. In the ex vivo response, HLA-C-restricted CMV-specific TCR beta clonotypes were dominant, and in two of eight donors the single most frequent clonotype came from this HLA-C-restricted group.

The germline V gene yields SGHRS for CDR1 and YFSETQ for CDR2. The CDR3, cysteine through phenylalanine, is 14 amino acids long. Solely the CDR3 DNA is kept, with 42 bases framed from the first base. V loses 4 bases of germline sequence and J loses 6 bases, and the interval between the two ends is 15 bases. This chain is built from TRBV5-1 and TRBJ2-3; possibly the D gene is TRBD2, per 5 matching bases. The sequencing sample was made of PBMCs. The receptor was isolated from a human donor in good health (CMV status not recorded). Some clones in this sample may be carry-over from other donors' samples. The CDR3 reads CASSEASRVDTQYF. The nucleotide sequence reads as follows: TGCGCCAGCAGCGAAGCGTCGAGGGTGGATACGCAGTATTTT.